Below are 23 T cell receptor beta chains sequenced from a single sample in a study of T cells after yellow fever vaccination (dated by TCRdb to the late 2010s). Explained via the paper, the treatment or condition label denotes: live attenuated yellow fever vaccine strain. Receptor amplification or capture employed 5' RACE. TCRdb lists the instrument as Illumina HiSeq 2500. TCRdb trimmed the raw reads at Q25, called clones with MiXCR and kept productive beta chains. Rows matching on CDR3 protein sequence are summarized as one entry with the most common DNA and genes. The sample profile shows approximately 610,000 distinct CDR3 sequences; about a sixth of them were found once. The leading ten clones occupy 15% to 20% of the sample. The material sequenced was PBMCs, taken roughly 5 days after the first yellow fever vaccination. These receptors all come from a man between 18 and 35 years old who received the YFV17D yellow fever vaccine.

The chain employs TRBV9 and TRBJ2-7, with TRBD1 as a possible D gene (5 bases). The J call is doubtful: the DNA matches TRBJ2-1 better. Germline CDR1 and CDR2: SGDLS and YYNGEE. This CDR3 is 13 amino acids long. The CDR3 sequence is CASSVDSGREQFF. The CDR3 bases are TGTGCCAGCAGCGTAGACTCAGGGCGGGAGCAGTTCTTC.

V and J are TRBV7-2 and TRBJ1-1; maybe TRBD1 (6 bases). CDR1 and CDR2 from the germline V gene are SGHTA and FQGNSA. This CDR3 contains 12 residues. The V end was cut by 1 base, the J end by 11 bases, with 11 bases between. Here the CDR3 reads CASSLEQGRAFF. CDR3 bases: TGTGCCAGCAGCTTAGAGCAGGGGAGGGCTTTCTTT. The variable domain in full, completed from reference TRBV7-2 and TRBJ1-1, reads GAGVSQSPSNKVTEKGKDVELRCDPISGHTALYWYRQSLGQGLEFLIYFQGNSAPDKSGLPSDRFSAERTGGSVSTLTIQRTQQEDSAVYLCASSLEQGRAFFGQGTRLTVV.

This clonotype was counted between two and nine times. This sequence joins TRBV6-1 and TRBJ2-1; 8 bases fit TRBD1. The CDR3 loop spans 17 amino acids. V lost 6 bases to trimming and J lost 5 bases; unmatched junction nucleotides: 15. In germline, CDR1 is MNHNS, CDR2 SASEGT. DNA of the CDR3: TGTGCCAGCAGCCCCCGGACAGGGAGGTCCCTTAACAATGAGCAGTTCTTC. The encoded protein is CASSPRTGRSLNNEQFF.

The CDR3, as DNA: TGTGCCAGCAGTTTGGGGACAGGGGTCTACTCTGGAAACACCATATATTTT. It yields the protein CASSLGTGVYSGNTIYF. V is TRBV28 and J is TRBJ1-3; 10 positions agree with TRBD1. Per germline, CDR1 MDHEN and CDR2 SYDVKM. J was trimmed by 0 bases and V by 3 bases; bases with no gene match: 5. The CDR3 is 17 residues long.

The count of this clonotype is one. The conserved phenylalanine or tryptophan normally closing the CDR3 is absent here, so this likely arose from a read error. This rearrangement joins TRBV7-9 to TRBJ2-3; D remains unclear. CDR3 length equals 15 residues. The V and J ends lost 1 base and 4 bases respectively, with 12 bases between them. Per germline, CDR1 SEHNR and CDR2 FQNEAQ (reference sequence). The CDR3: CASSLVGFSPDTQYL. CDR3 nucleotides: TGTGCCAGCAGCTTAGTAGGGTTTAGTCCAGATACGCAGTATTTA.

The chain has TRBV5-1 and TRBJ2-2; weak D call: TRBD2 (6 bases). The CDR3 is 16 residues long. V lost 0 bases, J lost 0 bases, and 9 bases lay in between. Germline-derived CDR1 and CDR2 are SGHRS and YFSETQ. The DNA of the CDR3 is TGCGCCAGCAGCTTGGCTCGGGGGACGAACACCGGGGAGCTGTTTTTT. Translated: CASSLARGTNTGELFF.

This clonotype was recorded a few times. J is TRBJ2-2 and V is TRBV6-1, with 12 bases lining up with TRBD2. Germline CDR1 MNHNS, CDR2 SASEGT. This CDR3 has 16 amino acids. The V gene end was trimmed by 5 bases and the J gene end by 1 base; junction bases not matched to a gene: 2. The DNA of the CDR3 is TGTGCCAGCAGTAGGACTAGCGGGGTGAACACCGGGGAGCTGTTTTTT. It translates to CASSRTSGVNTGELFF.

V gene TRBV6-1 combines with J gene TRBJ2-3; 14 bases line up with TRBD2. This CDR3 spans 15 amino acids. V lost 7 bases to trimming and J lost 5 bases; unmatched junction nucleotides: 5. Germline loops: CDR1 MNHNS, CDR2 SASEGT. For the CDR3, the DNA is TGTGCCAGCAACGGGACTAGCGGGGGTTTAGATACGCAGTATTTT. This gives the protein CASNGTSGGLDTQYF.

In this sample, this clonotype turned up a few times. The J gene is TRBJ2-1, the V gene TRBV27, with TRBD2 matching 11 bases. Trimming removed 4 bases from V and 8 bases from J; junction bases left unmatched: 7. Looked up from germline, CDR1 is MNHEY and CDR2 is SMNVEV (reference sequence). CDR3 size: 15 residues. The chain's CDR3 is CASSSPQTSGDEQFF. As DNA, the CDR3 is TGTGCCAGCAGTTCCCCGCAGACTAGCGGGGATGAGCAGTTCTTC.

This sequence joins TRBV7-4 and TRBJ2-3, with 7 bases aligning to TRBD2. The CDR3 has 16 residues. After removal of 4 bases from V and 0 bases from J, the junction contained 7 bases not matched to a gene. Germline CDR1 reads SGHVT; CDR2 reads SQSDAQ. The CDR3 spells CASSSGSAGSTDTQYF. In nucleotides, the CDR3 is TGTGCCAGCAGCTCAGGTTCAGCGGGGAGCACAGATACGCAGTATTTT.

This clonotype was detected a few times. The V and J genes are TRBV2 and TRBJ2-1, with a possible D match to TRBD1 (6 bases). CDR1 SNHLY and CDR2 FYNNEI come from the germline V gene. The germline V and J ends were trimmed by 7 bases and 10 bases, with 17 bases remaining between them. The CDR3 covers 13 residues. The CDR3, as DNA: TGTGCCAGCACTAACCAGGGGCCGAGAGAGCAGTTCTTC. It is translated as CASTNQGPREQFF. Using reference TRBV2 and TRBJ2-1 for the parts outside the CDR3, the full variable domain is EPEVTQTPSHQVTQMGQEVILRCVPISNHLYFYWYRQILGQKVEFLVSFYNNEISEKSEIFDDQFSVERPDGSNFTLKIRSTKLEDSAMYFCASTNQGPREQFFGPGTRLTVL.

This chain connects TRBV7-9 to TRBJ1-6; no clear D. Deletions cut 3 bases from V and 12 bases from J, with 6 bases between. The CDR3 runs to 11 residues. CDR1 is SEHNR and CDR2 is FQNEAQ in the germline V gene (reference sequence). Here the CDR3 DNA reads TGTGCCAGCAGCTTTGCGGAACCCCTCCACTTT. Protein product: CASSFAEPLHF.

The J gene is TRBJ1-2, the V gene TRBV28; D remains ambiguous. V lost 4 bases to trimming and J lost 8 bases, with 5 bases between them. The CDR3 loop spans 10 amino acids. The germline V gene has CDR1 MDHEN and CDR2 SYDVKM. CDR3 amino acids: CASSYGGYTF. CDR3 DNA sequence: TGTGCCAGCAGTTATGGGGGCTACACCTTC.

The gene calls are TRBV6-1 and TRBJ1-3, with 11 nucleotides matching TRBD1. With V trimmed by 5 bases and J by 2 bases, 2 bases remained unmatched. The CDR3 consists of 15 residues. Germline loops: CDR1 MNHNS, CDR2 SASEGT. CDR3 in DNA: TGTGCCAGCAGTAAGGACAGGGGGCCTGGAAACACCATATATTTT. Amino acid sequence: CASSKDRGPGNTIYF.

The rearrangement joins TRBV10-3 to TRBJ2-2; 7 nucleotides agree with TRBD1. The CDR3 sequence is 16 residues long. V dropped 6 bases and J dropped 0; count of bases not matched to a gene: 7. Germline CDR1 ENHRY, CDR2 SYGVKD. The CDR3 coding sequence is TGTGCCATCAGCAACCGACAGGGCTCGAACACCGGGGAGCTGTTTTTT. It codes for CAISNRQGSNTGELFF.

This clonotype has just a few counts. J is TRBJ2-7 and V is TRBV20-1; 9 nucleotides match TRBD1. The CDR3 runs to 12 residues. Germline CDR1 is DFQATT and CDR2 is SNEGSKA (reference sequence). Trimming cost V 6 bases and J 5 bases; bases outside gene matches: 5. The CDR3 here is CSADRGSNEQYF. DNA of the CDR3: TGCAGTGCGGACAGGGGATCTAACGAGCAGTACTTC.

The V call is TRBV5-4, the J call TRBJ2-5; tentatively, D is TRBD2 (5 bases). This CDR3 comprises 14 residues. V lost 2 bases, J lost 1 base, and 9 bases lay in between. Germline-derived CDR1 and CDR2 are SGHNT and YYREEE (reference sequence). The DNA for the CDR3 is TGTGCCAGCAGCTTTACAGAGGGCCAAGAGACCCAGTACTTC. It translates to CASSFTEGQETQYF.

Only a few counts were recorded for this clonotype. Here the CDR3 DNA reads TGCGCCAGCAGCCCACTCATCACGGGGTGGAGCTATGGCTACACCTTC. It encodes CASSPLITGWSYGYTF. This sequence joins TRBV4-1 and TRBJ1-2; D ambiguous. Germline CDR1 and CDR2: MGHRA and YSYEKL. Trimming took 4 bases from V and 4 from J, leaving 19 bases between them. CDR3 length: 16 residues.

This clonotype was detected only a few times. This chain joins TRBV20-1 and TRBJ2-1; 14 bases map to TRBD2. This CDR3 region has 18 residues. Per germline, CDR1 DFQATT and CDR2 SNEGSKA (reference sequence). V shed 1 base and J 0 bases; nucleotides not matched to a gene: 5. The DNA for the CDR3 is TGCAGTGCTAGAGCCGGGACTAGCGGGGGCCGCTCCTACAATGAGCAGTTCTTC. It encodes CSARAGTSGGRSYNEQFF.

This clonotype was seen a few times. The genes are TRBV3-1 and TRBJ2-3; no clear D. Germline assignment: CDR1 LGHDT and CDR2 YNNKEL (reference sequence). The CDR3 covers 11 residues. V was pared by 5 bases and J by 9 bases, with 9 bases between. This CDR3 reads CASSGIQTQYF. The CDR3 nucleotides read TGTGCCAGCAGCGGAATTCAGACGCAGTATTTT.

The J gene is TRBJ2-3, the V gene TRBV28, with 12 bases lining up with TRBD2. CDR1 and CDR2 from the germline V gene are MDHEN and SYDVKM. The CDR3 extends over 16 amino acids. With V trimmed by 7 bases and J by 0 bases, 5 bases remained unmatched. CDR3 protein: CASTLLAGGSTDTQYF. CDR3 DNA: TGTGCCAGCACCTTACTAGCGGGGGGTAGCACAGATACGCAGTATTTT.

This clonotype was seen more than once but under ten times. The rearrangement joins TRBV5-1 to TRBJ2-3; D may be TRBD1 (6 bases). Trimming shortened V by 0 bases and J by 1 base, and 15 bases separated the two germline ends. CDR3 length: 17 residues. CDR1 is SGHRS and CDR2 is YFSETQ in the germline V gene. Here the CDR3 reads CASSLGGWTDRTDTQYF. As DNA, the CDR3 is TGCGCCAGCAGCTTGGGAGGGTGGACAGATCGCACAGATACGCAGTATTTT.

The CDR3 sequence: CSANGGPYEQYF. In DNA form, the CDR3 reads TGCAGTGCTAACGGGGGCCCTTACGAGCAGTACTTC. The J gene is TRBJ2-7, the V gene TRBV20-1; TRBD1 or TRBD2 may be the D gene (6 bases each). Germline V gives CDR1 DFQATT, CDR2 SNEGSKA (reference sequence). V was shortened by 4 bases and J by 4 bases, with 11 bases between the two germline ends. The CDR3 is 12 amino acids.